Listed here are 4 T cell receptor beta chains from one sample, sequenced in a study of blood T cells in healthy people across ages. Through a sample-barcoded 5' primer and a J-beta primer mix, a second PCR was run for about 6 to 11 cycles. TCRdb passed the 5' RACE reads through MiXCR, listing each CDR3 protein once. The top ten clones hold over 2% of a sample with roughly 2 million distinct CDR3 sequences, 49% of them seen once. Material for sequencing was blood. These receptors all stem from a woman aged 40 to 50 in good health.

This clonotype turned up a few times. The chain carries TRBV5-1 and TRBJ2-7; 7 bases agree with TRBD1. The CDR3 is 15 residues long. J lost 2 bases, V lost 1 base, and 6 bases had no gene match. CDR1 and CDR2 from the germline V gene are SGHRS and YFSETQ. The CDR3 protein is CASSLRDRLTYEQYF. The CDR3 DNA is TGCGCCAGCAGCTTGAGGGACAGACTTACCTACGAGCAGTACTTC.

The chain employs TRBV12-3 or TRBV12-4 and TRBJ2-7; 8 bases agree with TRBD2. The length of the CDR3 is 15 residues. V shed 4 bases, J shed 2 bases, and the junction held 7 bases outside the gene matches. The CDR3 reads CASSSERGTTYEQYF. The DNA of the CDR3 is TGTGCCAGCAGTTCCGAGCGGGGGACCACCTACGAGCAGTACTTC.

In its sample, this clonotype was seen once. Here the CDR3 DNA reads TGTGCCAGCACCGGGACTAGCGGACCATCGTATGAGCAGTTCTTC. It specifies CASTGTSGPSYEQFF. This chain uses TRBV6-6 with TRBJ2-1; TRBD2 matches 11 bases. This CDR3 region has 15 residues. After removal of 7 bases from V and 8 bases from J, the junction contained 10 bases not matched to a gene. CDR1 MNHNY and CDR2 SVGAGI come from the germline V gene (reference sequence).

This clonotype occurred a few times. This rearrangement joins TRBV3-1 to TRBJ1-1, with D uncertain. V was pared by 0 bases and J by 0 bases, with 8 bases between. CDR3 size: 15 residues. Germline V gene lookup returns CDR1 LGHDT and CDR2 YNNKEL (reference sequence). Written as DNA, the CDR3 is TGTGCCAGCAGCCAAGAAGGACGGTTGAACACTGAAGCTTTCTTT. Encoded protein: CASSQEGRLNTEAFF.